Listed here are 14 T cell receptor beta chains from one sample, sequenced in a study of chemoradiotherapy in HPV16-positive cancers. The assay was immunoSEQ multiplex PCR, and TCRdb's table has in-frame clones only and misses some. The table has approximately 11,000 clones, around 73% seen once. This material was collected from a patient who underwent chemoradiotherapy. The source is a human donor with HPV-associated anogenital cancer.

V gene TRBV2 combines with J gene TRBJ2-5; D is uncertain. Germline assignment: CDR1 SNHLY and CDR2 FYNNEI. The germline V and J ends were trimmed by 3 bases and 4 bases, with 12 bases remaining between them. This CDR3 comprises 14 residues. The CDR3 protein is CASSDPALRETQYF. In DNA, the CDR3 is TGTGCCAGCAGTGACCCGGCCCTAAGAGAGACCCAGTACTTC.

V gene TRBV19 combines with J gene TRBJ2-1; D ambiguous. CDR1 LNHDA and CDR2 SQIVND come from the germline V gene (reference sequence). The CDR3 has 12 residues. Trimming removed 1 base at V and 10 bases at J, with 8 bases between. The CDR3 DNA is TGTGCCAGTAGTATAGGGAGTAGGGAGCAGTTCTTC. Translation: CASSIGSREQFF.

This rearrangement joins TRBV2 to TRBJ2-7; D is perhaps TRBD2 (6 bases). CDR3 length equals 13 residues. Trimming pared 4 bases from V and 0 bases from J, leaving 7 bases between. Germline CDR1 and CDR2: SNHLY and FYNNEI. For the CDR3, the DNA is TGTGCCAGCAGTGGCGGGGTCTCCTACGAGCAGTACTTC. Its translation is CASSGGVSYEQYF.

This chain joins TRBV19 and TRBJ1-6, with D uncertain. The CDR3 extends over 15 amino acids. In germline, CDR1 is LNHDA, CDR2 SQIVND (reference sequence). V lost 1 base and J 10 bases, leaving 14 bases between the germline ends. The CDR3 sequence: CASSIGAQEDSPLHF. Here the CDR3 DNA reads TGTGCCAGTAGTATAGGGGCCCAGGAAGACTCACCCCTCCACTTT.

With respect to this clone: An end of the junction does not agree with germline; a read error may underlie this. V and J are TRBV10-1 and TRBJ2-2, with a tentative D call TRBD2 (7 bases). The CDR3 is 15 amino acids. CDR1 is WNHNN and CDR2 is SYGVQD in the germline V gene (reference sequence). Here the CDR3 DNA reads TGCGCGAGCAAGGGGGGGAACGCGAACACCGGGGAGCTGTTTTTT. It yields the protein CASKGGNANTGELFF.

CDR3 region: CASTLSTGPHNQPQHF. DNA of the CDR3: TGTGCCAGTACCCTTTCAACGGGCCCCCACAATCAGCCCCAGCATTTT. The genes are TRBV19 and TRBJ1-5; no definite D call. Germline values: CDR1 LNHDA, CDR2 SQIVND (reference sequence). The CDR3 sequence is 16 residues long. V lost 7 bases and J 3 bases, leaving 19 bases between the germline ends.

The V call is TRBV25-1, the J call TRBJ2-1; TRBD1 agrees at 8 bases. The CDR3 spans 15 residues. Germline loops: CDR1 MGHDK, CDR2 SYGVNS. Trimming removed 2 bases from V and 0 bases from J; junction bases left unmatched: 0. The CDR3 loop is CASSETGGSYNEQFF. For the CDR3, the DNA is TGTGCCAGCAGTGAAACAGGGGGCTCCTACAATGAGCAGTTCTTC.

The rearrangement uses TRBV9 and TRBJ1-3; 8 positions agree with TRBD1. Germline V CDR1 and CDR2: SGDLS, YYNGEE. Unmatched junction bases numbered 6, after V lost 4 bases and J lost 3 bases. This CDR3 is 15 amino acids long. The CDR3 DNA sequence: TGTGCCAGCAGCCCAAGACAGGGGAATGGAAACACCATATATTTT. It encodes CASSPRQGNGNTIYF.

The chain combines TRBV27 with TRBJ1-2; TRBD1 might be the D (6 bases). The CDR3 covers 18 residues. The ends were cut back, 5 bases at V and 0 bases at J, with 22 bases in the middle. CDR1 is MNHEY, CDR2 SMNVEV, per germline (reference sequence). The chain's CDR3 is CASSPRTVSGIANYGYTF. For the CDR3, the DNA is TGTGCCAGCAGTCCACGGACAGTTTCGGGGATCGCTAACTATGGCTACACCTTC.

V is TRBV15 and J is TRBJ2-1; 9 bases agree with TRBD2. The length of the CDR3 is 16 residues. The ends lost 5 bases at V and 7 bases at J; junction bases unmatched: 12. Germline CDR1 LNHNV, CDR2 YYDKDF (reference sequence). CDR3 coding DNA: TGTGCCACCAGCTCCGAGGAGGCTAGCGGGATGAATGAGCAGTTCTTC. Translating gives CATSSEEASGMNEQFF.

CDR3 nucleotides: TGTGCCAGCAGTTCCGCCCCCGGTATAGCCAAAAACATTCAGTACTTC. It is translated as CASSSAPGIAKNIQYF. The V gene is TRBV27, the J gene TRBJ2-4; unclear D gene. Trimming removed 4 bases from V and 0 bases from J, with 13 bases in between. CDR3 size: 16 residues. CDR1 is MNHEY, CDR2 SMNVEV, per germline (reference sequence).

The chain joins TRBV4-2 to TRBJ2-1, with 12 positions matching TRBD2. V shed 5 bases and J 5 bases; nucleotides not matched to a gene: 16. The CDR3 is 19 amino acids. Per the germline V gene, CDR1 is LGHNA and CDR2 is YNFKEQ. The chain's CDR3 is CASSSLTSGGPLAHNEQFF. The CDR3 nucleotides read TGTGCCAGCAGCTCTCTTACTAGCGGGGGGCCCCTTGCACACAATGAGCAGTTCTTC.

V usage is TRBV30 and J usage is TRBJ2-7; 7 bases agree with TRBD2. CDR1 is GTSNPN and CDR2 is SVGIG in the germline V gene (reference sequence). The CDR3 runs 11 residues. The trim removed 8 bases at V and 7 bases at J, leaving 8 bases unmatched. The CDR3 is CAGTTLWEQYF. CDR3 nucleotide sequence: TGTGCCGGGACTACCCTTTGGGAGCAGTACTTC.

The genes are TRBV18 and TRBJ1-1, with TRBD1 matching 7 bases. The ends lost 6 bases at V and 1 base at J; junction bases unmatched: 5. The CDR3 loop spans 14 amino acids. Germline CDR1 KGHSH, CDR2 LQKENI. The CDR3 DNA is TGTGCCAGCTCGCCAGGGACAGCGAACACTGAAGCTTTCTTT. The encoded protein is CASSPGTANTEAFF.